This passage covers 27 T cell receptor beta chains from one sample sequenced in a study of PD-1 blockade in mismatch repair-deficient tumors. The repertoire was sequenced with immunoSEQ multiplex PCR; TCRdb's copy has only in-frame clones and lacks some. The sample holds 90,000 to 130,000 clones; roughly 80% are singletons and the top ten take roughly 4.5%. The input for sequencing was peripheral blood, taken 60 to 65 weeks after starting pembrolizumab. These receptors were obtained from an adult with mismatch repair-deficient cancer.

The CDR3 here is CASSEMRQGASAFF. The CDR3 coding sequence is TGTGCCAGCAGTGAAATGAGGCAGGGGGCGTCAGCTTTCTTT. This rearrangement joins TRBV2 to TRBJ1-1, with TRBD1 identical over 8 bases. Germline CDR1 is SNHLY and CDR2 is FYNNEI. V shed 2 bases, J shed 10 bases, and the junction held 9 bases outside the gene matches. The CDR3 is made up of 14 amino acids. Combining the CDR3 with reference TRBV2 and TRBJ1-1 gives the whole variable domain EPEVTQTPSHQVTQMGQEVILRCVPISNHLYFYWYRQILGQKVEFLVSFYNNEISEKSEIFDDQFSVERPDGSNFTLKIRSTKLEDSAMYFCASSEMRQGASAFFGQGTRLTVV.

The CDR3: CASSPGTSGTSTDTQYF. The DNA of the CDR3 is TGTGCCAGCAGCCCCGGGACTAGCGGGACTAGCACAGATACGCAGTATTTT. The chain combines TRBV11-3 with TRBJ2-3; 13 bases line up with TRBD2. With V trimmed by 5 bases and J by 0 bases, 5 bases remained unmatched. This CDR3 comprises 17 residues. Germline V CDR1 and CDR2: SGHNT, YENEEA.

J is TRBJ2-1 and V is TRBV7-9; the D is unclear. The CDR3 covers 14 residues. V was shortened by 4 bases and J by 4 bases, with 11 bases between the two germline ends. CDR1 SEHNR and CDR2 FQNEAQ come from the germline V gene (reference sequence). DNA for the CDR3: TGTGCCAGCAGCTCTCGCGGCCCATACAATGAGCAGTTCTTC. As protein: CASSSRGPYNEQFF.

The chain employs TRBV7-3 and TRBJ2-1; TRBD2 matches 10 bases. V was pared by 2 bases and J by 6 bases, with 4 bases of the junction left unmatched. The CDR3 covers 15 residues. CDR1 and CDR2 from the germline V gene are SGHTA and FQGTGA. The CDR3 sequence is CASSLLSGRANEQFF. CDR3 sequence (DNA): TGTGCCAGCAGCTTATTAAGCGGGAGGGCCAATGAGCAGTTCTTC.

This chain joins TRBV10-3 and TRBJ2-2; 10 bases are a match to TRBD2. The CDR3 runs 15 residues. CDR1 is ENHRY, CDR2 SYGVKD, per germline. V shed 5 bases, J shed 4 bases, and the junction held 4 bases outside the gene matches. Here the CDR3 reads CAISTGTSVTGELFF. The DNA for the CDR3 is TGTGCCATCAGTACCGGGACTAGCGTCACCGGGGAGCTGTTTTTT.

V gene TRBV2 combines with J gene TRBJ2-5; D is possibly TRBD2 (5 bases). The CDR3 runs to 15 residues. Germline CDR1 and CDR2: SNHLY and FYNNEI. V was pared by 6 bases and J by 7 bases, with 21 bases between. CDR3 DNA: TGTGCCAGCAGCCCACCCGGTCCCAGAGGAGGGACCCAGTACTTC. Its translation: CASSPPGPRGGTQYF.

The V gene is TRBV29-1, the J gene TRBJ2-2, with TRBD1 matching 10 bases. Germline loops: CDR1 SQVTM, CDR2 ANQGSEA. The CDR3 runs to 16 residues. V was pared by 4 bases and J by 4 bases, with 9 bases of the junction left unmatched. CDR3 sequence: CSVAETGGIGTGELFF. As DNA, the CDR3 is TGCAGCGTTGCCGAGACAGGGGGCATAGGCACCGGGGAGCTGTTTTTT.

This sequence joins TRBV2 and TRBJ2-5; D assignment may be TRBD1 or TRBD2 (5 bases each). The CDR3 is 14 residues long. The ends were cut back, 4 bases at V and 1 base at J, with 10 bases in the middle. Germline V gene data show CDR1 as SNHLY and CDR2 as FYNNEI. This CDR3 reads CASSGGPIQETQYF. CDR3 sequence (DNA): TGTGCCAGCAGTGGGGGACCAATCCAAGAGACCCAGTACTTC.

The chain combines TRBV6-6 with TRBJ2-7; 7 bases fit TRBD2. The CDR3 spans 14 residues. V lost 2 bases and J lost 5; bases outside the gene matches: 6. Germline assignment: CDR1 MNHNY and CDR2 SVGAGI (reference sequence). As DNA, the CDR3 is TGTGCCAGCAGTTACGGTGCGGGGGACGACGAGCAGTACTTC. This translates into CASSYGAGDDEQYF.

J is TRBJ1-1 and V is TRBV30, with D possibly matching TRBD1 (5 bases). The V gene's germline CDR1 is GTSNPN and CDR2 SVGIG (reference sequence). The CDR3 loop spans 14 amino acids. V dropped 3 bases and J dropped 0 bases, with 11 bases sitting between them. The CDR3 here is CAWRRGRVNTEAFF. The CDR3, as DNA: TGTGCCTGGAGGAGGGGACGTGTGAACACTGAAGCTTTCTTT.

CDR3 nucleotide sequence: TGTGCCATCACCCCGGGACAGGTATCCTACGAGCAGTACTTC. Residues: CAITPGQVSYEQYF. The chain combines TRBV10-3 with TRBJ2-7, with 8 bases lining up with TRBD1. The CDR3 contains 14 residues. J lost 1 base, V lost 7 bases, and 6 bases had no gene match. Germline CDR1 ENHRY, CDR2 SYGVKD.

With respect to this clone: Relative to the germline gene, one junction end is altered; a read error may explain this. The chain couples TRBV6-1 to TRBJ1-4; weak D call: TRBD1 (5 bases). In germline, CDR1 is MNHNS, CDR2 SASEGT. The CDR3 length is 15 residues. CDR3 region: CASSEGTGYNEKLFF. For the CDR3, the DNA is TGTGCCAGCAGCGAAGGAACAGGATATAATGAAAAACTGTTTTTT.

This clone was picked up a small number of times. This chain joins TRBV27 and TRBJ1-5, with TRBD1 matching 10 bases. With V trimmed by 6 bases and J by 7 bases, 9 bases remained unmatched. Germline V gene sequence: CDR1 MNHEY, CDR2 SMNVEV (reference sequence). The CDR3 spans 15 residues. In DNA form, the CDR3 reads TGTGCCAGCAGCTCCCGGGACAGGGGAGAGCAGCCCCAGCATTTT. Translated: CASSSRDRGEQPQHF.

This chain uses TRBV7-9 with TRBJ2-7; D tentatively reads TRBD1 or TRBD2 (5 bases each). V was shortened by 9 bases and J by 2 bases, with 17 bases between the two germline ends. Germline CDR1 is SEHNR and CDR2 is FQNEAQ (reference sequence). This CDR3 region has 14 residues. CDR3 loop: CARGPIESPYEQYF. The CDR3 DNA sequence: TGTGCCAGGGGACCAATCGAGTCCCCCTACGAGCAGTACTTC.

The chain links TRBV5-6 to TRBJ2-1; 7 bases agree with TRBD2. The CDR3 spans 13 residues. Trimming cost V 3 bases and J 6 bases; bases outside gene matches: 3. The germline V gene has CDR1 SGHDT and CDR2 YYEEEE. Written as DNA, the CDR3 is TGTGCCAGCAGCTCCGGGACTACCAATGAGCAGTTCTTC. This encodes CASSSGTTNEQFF.

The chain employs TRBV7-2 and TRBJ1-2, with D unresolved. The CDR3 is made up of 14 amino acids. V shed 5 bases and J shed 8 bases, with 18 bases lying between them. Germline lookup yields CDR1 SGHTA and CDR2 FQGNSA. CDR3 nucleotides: TGTGCCAGCAGCACCGGAAGTCGCCCGGAGGGCTACACCTTC. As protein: CASSTGSRPEGYTF.

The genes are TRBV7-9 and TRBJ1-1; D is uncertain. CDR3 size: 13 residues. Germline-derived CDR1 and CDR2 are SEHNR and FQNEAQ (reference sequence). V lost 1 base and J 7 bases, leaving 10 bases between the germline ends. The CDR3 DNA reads TGTGCCAGCAGCTTAGACTCAGGCGGTGAAGCTTTCTTT. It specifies CASSLDSGGEAFF.

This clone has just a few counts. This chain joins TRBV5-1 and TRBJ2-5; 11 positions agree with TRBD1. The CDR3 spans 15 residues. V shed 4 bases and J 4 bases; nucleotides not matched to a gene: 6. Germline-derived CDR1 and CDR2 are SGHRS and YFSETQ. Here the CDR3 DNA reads TGCGCCAGCAGCGGTGACGGGACAGGGGGAGAGACCCAGTACTTC. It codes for CASSGDGTGGETQYF. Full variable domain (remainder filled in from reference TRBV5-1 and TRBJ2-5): KAGVTQTPRYLIKTRGQQVTLSCSPISGHRSVSWYQQTPGQGLQFLFEYFSETQRNKGNFPGRFSGRQFSNSRSEMNVSTLELGDSALYLCASSGDGTGGETQYFGPGTRLLVL.

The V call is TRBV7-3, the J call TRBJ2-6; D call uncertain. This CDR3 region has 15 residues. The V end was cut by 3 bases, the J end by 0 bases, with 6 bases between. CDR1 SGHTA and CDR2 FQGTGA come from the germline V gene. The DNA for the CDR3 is TGTGCCAGCAGCTTGGGGAACTCTGGGGCCAACGTCCTGACTTTC. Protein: CASSLGNSGANVLTF. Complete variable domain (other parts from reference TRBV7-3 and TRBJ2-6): GAGVSQTPSNKVTEKGKYVELRCDPISGHTALYWYRQSLGQGPEFLIYFQGTGAADDSGLPNDRFFAVRPEGSVSTLKIQRTERGDSAVYLCASSLGNSGANVLTFGAGSRLTVL.

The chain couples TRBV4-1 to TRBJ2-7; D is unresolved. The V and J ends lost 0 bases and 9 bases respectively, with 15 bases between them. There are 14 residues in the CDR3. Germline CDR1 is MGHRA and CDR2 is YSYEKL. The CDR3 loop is CASSQERTASGQYF. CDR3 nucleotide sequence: TGCGCCAGCAGCCAAGAGCGGACCGCCTCCGGGCAGTACTTC.

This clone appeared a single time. The CDR3 coding sequence is TGTGCCAGCAGTTTAGGATACAGGGTCCAAAACATTCAGTACTTC. As protein: CASSLGYRVQNIQYF. V and J are TRBV6-6 and TRBJ2-4, with a tentative D call TRBD1 (6 bases). This CDR3 has 15 amino acids. Deletions cut 4 bases from V and 5 bases from J, with 15 bases between. Germline-derived CDR1 and CDR2 are MNHNY and SVGAGI (reference sequence).

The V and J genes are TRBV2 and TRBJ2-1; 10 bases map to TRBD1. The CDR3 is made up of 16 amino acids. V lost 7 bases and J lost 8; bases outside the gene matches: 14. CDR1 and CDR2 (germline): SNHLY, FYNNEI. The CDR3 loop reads CASTPGGTGAFDEQFF. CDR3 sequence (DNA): TGTGCCAGCACCCCAGGTGGGACAGGGGCATTTGATGAGCAGTTCTTC.

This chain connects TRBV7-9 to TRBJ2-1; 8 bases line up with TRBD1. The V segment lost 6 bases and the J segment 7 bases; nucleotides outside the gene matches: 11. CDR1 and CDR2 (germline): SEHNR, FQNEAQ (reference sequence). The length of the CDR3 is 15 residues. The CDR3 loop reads CASSETGAQGNEQFF. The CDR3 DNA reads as TGTGCCAGCAGTGAGACAGGGGCCCAGGGGAATGAGCAGTTCTTC.

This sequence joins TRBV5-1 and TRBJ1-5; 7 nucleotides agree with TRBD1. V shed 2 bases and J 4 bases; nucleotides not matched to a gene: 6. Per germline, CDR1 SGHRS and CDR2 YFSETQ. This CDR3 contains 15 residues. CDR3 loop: CASSLDRVRNQPQHF. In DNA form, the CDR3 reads TGCGCCAGCAGCTTAGACAGGGTACGAAATCAGCCCCAGCATTTT.

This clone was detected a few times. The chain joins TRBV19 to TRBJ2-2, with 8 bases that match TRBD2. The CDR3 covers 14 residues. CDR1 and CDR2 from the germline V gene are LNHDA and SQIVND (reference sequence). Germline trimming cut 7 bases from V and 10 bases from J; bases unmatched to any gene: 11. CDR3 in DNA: TGTGCCAGTATCTCCGAGCGGGAGATCCCGGAGCTGTTTTTT. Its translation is CASISEREIPELFF.

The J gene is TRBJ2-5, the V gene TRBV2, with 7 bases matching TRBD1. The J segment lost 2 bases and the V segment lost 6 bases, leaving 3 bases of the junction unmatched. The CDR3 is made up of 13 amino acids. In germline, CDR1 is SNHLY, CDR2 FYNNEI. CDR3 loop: CASRGQRQETQYF. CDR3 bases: TGTGCCAGCAGGGGACAGCGACAAGAGACCCAGTACTTC.

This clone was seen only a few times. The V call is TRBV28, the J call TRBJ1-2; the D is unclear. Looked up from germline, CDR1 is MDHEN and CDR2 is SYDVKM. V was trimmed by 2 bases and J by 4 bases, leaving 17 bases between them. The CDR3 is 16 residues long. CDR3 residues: CASSLSGWRASYGYTF. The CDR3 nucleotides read TGTGCCAGCAGTTTAAGTGGGTGGCGGGCCAGCTATGGCTACACCTTC.